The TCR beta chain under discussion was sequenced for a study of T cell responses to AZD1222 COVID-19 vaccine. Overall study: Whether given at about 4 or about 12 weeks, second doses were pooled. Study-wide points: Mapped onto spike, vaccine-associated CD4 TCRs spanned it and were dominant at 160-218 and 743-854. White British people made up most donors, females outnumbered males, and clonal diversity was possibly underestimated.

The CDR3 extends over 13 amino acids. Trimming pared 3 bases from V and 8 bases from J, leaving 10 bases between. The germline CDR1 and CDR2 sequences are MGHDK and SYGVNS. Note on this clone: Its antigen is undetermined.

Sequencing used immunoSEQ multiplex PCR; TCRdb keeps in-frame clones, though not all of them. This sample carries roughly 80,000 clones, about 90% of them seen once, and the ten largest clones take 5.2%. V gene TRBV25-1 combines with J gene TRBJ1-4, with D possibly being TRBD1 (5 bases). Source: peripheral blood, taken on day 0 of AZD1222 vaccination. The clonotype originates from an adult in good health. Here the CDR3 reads CASSEGLREKLFF. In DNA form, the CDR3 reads TGTGCCAGCAGTGAGGGACTTCGAGAAAAACTGTTTTTT.